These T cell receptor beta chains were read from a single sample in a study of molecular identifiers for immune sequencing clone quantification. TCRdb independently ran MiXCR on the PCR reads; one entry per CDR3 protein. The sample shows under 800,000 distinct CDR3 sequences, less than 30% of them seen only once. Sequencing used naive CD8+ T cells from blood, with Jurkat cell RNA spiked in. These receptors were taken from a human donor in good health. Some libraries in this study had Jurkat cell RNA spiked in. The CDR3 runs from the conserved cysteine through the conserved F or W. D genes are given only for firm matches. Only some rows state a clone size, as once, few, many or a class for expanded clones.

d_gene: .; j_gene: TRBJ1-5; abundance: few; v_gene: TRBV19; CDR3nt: TGTGCCAGTAGTATAGGGGCAGGTCTAAATCAGCCCCAGCATTTT; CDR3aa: CASSIGAGLNQPQHF
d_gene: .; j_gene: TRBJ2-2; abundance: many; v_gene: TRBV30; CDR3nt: TGTGCCTGGAGTGTAGAGGCCGGGGAGCTGTTTTTT; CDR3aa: CAWSVEAGELFF
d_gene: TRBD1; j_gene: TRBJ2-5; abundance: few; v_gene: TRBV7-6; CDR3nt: TGTGCCAGCACTCCACCCGGGACAGGGGGAGGAGAGACCCAGTACTTC; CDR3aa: CASTPPGTGGGETQYF
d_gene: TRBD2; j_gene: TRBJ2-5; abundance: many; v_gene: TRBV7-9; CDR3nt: TGTGCCAGCAGCTTAGTGCGCGGGGGGCAAGAGACCCAGTACTTC; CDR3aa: CASSLVRGGQETQYF
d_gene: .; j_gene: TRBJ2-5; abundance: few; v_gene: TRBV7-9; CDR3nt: TGTGCCAGCAGCTTAACGTTTGGGGGGGGCCACCAAGAGACCCAGTACTTC; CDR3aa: CASSLTFGGGHQETQYF
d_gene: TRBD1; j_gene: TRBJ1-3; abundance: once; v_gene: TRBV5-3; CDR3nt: TGTGCCGGCAGCCTCCGAGGGGGCGCAGGAAACACCATATATTTT; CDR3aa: CAGSLRGGAGNTIYF
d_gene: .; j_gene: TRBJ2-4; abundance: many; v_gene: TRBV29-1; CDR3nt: TGCAGCGTCCCAGGGGGAGGCGAGGATCAGTACTTC; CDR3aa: CSVPGGGEDQYF
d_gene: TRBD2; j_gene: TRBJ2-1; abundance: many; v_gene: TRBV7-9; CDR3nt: TGTGCCAGCAGCTTAGGGGGACTAGCGTATGAGCAGTTCTTC; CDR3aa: CASSLGGLAYEQFF
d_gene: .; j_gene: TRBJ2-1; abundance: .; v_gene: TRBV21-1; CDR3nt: TGTGCCAGCAGCAAAATCGAACCAAGCCGGTTCTTC; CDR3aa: CASSKIEPSRFF
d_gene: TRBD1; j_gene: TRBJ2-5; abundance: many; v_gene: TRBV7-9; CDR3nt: TGTGCCAGCACCGCGACAGGGGAAGAGACCCAGTACTTC; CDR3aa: CASTATGEETQYF
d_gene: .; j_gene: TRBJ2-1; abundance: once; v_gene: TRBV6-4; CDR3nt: TGTGCCAGCAGTGAGATTAGCAGCTCCTACAATGAGCAGTTCTTC; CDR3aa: CASSEISSSYNEQFF
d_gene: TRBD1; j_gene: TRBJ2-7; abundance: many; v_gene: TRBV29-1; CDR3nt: TGCAGCGTTTACACAGGGGGCGGCTACGAGCAGTACTTC; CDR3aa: CSVYTGGGYEQYF
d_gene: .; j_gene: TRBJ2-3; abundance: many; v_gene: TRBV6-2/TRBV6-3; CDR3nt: TGTGCCGCCGCAACCCCTGACAGTATCACAGATACGCAGTATTTT; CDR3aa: CAAATPDSITDTQYF
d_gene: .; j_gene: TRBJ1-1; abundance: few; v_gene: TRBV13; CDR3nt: TGTGCCAGCAGCCCCTTCGGGGACATGAACACTGAAGCTTTCTTT; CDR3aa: CASSPFGDMNTEAFF
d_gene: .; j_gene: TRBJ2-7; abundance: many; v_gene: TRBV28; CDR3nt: TGTGCCAGCAGTGCTCGACAGCCCTACGAGCAGTACTTC; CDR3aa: CASSARQPYEQYF
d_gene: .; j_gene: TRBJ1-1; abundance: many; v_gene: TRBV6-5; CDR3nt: TGTGCCAGCAAACTCCGGGACGGATCGGACATGAACACTGAAGCTTTCTTT; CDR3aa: CASKLRDGSDMNTEAFF
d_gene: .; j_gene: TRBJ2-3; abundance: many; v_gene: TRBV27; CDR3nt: TGTGCCAGCAGTTTAGGCAGGGAGGCGCAGTATTTT; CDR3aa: CASSLGREAQYF
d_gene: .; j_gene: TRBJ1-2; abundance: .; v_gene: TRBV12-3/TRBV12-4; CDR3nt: TGTGCCAGCAGCAACAGCCTATCAAACTATGGCTACACCTTC; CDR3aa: CASSNSLSNYGYTF
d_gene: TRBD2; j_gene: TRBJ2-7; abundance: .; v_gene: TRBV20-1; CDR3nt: TGCAGTGCTAGTCACACACACGGGGGGAGGGCCTACGAGCAGTACTTC; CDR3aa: CSASHTHGGRAYEQYF
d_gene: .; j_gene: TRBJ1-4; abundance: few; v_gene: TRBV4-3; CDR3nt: TGCGCCAGCAGCCAAGACCACAGGACTTATGCTGAAAAACTGTTTTTT; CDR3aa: CASSQDHRTYAEKLFF
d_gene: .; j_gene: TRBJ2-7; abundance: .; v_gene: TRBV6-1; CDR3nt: TGTGCCAGCAGTGAATCAGGGGTGGCCTACGAGCAGTACTTC; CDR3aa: CASSESGVAYEQYF
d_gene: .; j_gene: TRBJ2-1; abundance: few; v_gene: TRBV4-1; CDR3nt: TGCGCCAGCAGCCCCGTGGGACGGTACAAAGGCGATGAGCAGTTCTTC; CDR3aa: CASSPVGRYKGDEQFF
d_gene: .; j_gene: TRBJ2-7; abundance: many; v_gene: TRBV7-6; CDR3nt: TGTGCCAGCAGCTTAGGAGGGGAGCCCCATCATCTGAACTTC; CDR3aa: CASSLGGEPHHLNF
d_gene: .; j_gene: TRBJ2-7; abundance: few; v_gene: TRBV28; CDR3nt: TGTGCCAGCAGTTTAGTAGGGGCATCCTACGAGCAGTACTTC; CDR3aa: CASSLVGASYEQYF
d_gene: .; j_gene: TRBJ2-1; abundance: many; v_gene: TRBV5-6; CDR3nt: TGTGCCAGCAGCCTGGGGGTTAGCGCCTACAATGAGCAGTTCTTC; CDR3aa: CASSLGVSAYNEQFF
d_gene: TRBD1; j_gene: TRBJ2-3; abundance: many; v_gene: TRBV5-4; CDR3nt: TGTGCCAGCAGCTTTGGCCGGACAGGAGACCGTCACCAAAGCACAGATACGCAGTATTTT; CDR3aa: CASSFGRTGDRHQSTDTQYF
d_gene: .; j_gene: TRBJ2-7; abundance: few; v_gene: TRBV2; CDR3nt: TGTGCCAGCAGCGAATTTATTAGCGGCCTCTCCTACGAGCAGTACTTC; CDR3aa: CASSEFISGLSYEQYF
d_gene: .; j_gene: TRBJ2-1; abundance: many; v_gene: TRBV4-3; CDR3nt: TGCGCCAGCAGCCAAGATTGGATAGCGGCCTACAATGAGCAGTTCTTC; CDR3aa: CASSQDWIAAYNEQFF
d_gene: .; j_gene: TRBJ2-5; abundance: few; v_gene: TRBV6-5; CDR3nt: TGTGCCAGCAGTTACGGAGGAGGATCCCAAGAGACCCAGTACTTC; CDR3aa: CASSYGGGSQETQYF
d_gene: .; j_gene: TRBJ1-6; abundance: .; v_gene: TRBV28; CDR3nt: TGTGCCAGCAGCTTCGTCAGGTGGCGGAATTCACCCCTCCACTTT; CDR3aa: CASSFVRWRNSPLHF
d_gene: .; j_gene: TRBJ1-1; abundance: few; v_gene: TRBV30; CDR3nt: TGTGCCTGGAGTCCCCTCGATATTGAAGCTTTCTTT; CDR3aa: CAWSPLDIEAFF
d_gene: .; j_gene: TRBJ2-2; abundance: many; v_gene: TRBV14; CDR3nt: TGTGCCAGCAGCCCCCTGGGGGGTGATACCGGGGAGCTGTTTTTT; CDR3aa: CASSPLGGDTGELFF
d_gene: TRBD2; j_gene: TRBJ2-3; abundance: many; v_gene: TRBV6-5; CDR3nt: TGTGCCAGCAGCTTCACTAGCGGTCTAGATACGCAGTATTTT; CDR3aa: CASSFTSGLDTQYF
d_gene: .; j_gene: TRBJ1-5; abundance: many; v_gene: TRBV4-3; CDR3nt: TGCGCCAGCAGCCAAGATTCAGGGTATCAGCCCCAGCATTTT; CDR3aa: CASSQDSGYQPQHF
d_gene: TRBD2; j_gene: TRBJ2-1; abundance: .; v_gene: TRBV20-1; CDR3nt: TGCAGTGCTAGAGAGGGGGAGGGCCTACACAATGAGCAGTTCTTC; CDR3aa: CSAREGEGLHNEQFF
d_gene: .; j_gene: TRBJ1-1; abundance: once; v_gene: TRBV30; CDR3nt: TGTGCCCAACCTGCCCCCGAGGGGTACGCTGAAGCTTTCTTT; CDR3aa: CAQPAPEGYAEAFF
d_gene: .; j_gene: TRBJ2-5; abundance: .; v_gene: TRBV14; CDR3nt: TGTGCCAGCAGCCAAGGGGGGGCGGCCCTGCAAGAGCCCCAGTACTTC; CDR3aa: CASSQGGAALQEPQYF
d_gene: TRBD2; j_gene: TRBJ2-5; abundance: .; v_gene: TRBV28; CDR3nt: TGTGCCAGCAGTTTCGGCGGGGGACTAGCGGGGGAGAGGACGACCCAGTACTTC; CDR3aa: CASSFGGGLAGERTTQYF
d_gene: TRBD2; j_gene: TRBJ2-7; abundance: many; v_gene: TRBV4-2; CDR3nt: TGTGCCAGCAGCCCAAGCGGGAGTGGCTACGAGCAGTACTTC; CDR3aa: CASSPSGSGYEQYF
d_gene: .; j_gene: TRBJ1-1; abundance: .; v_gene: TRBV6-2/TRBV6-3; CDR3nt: TGTGCCACCCAGCGAAGGATGAACACTGAAGCTTTCTTT; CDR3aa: CATQRRMNTEAFF
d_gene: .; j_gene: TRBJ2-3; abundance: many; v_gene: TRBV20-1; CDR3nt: TGCAGTGCTAGAGATCAGCGGGGCACAGATACGCAGTATTTT; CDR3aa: CSARDQRGTDTQYF
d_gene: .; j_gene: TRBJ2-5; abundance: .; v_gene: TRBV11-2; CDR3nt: TGTGCCAGCAGATACATGCAGGGGGAGACCCAGTACTTC; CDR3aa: CASRYMQGETQYF
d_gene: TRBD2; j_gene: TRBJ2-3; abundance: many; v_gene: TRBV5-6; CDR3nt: TGTGCCAGCAGCCCGACTAGCAGTGCGCAGTATTTT; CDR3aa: CASSPTSSAQYF
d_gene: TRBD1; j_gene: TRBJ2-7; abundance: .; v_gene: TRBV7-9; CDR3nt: TGTGCCAGCAGCTTAGTCCCCGGGACAGAGCCCTACGAGCAGTACTTC; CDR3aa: CASSLVPGTEPYEQYF